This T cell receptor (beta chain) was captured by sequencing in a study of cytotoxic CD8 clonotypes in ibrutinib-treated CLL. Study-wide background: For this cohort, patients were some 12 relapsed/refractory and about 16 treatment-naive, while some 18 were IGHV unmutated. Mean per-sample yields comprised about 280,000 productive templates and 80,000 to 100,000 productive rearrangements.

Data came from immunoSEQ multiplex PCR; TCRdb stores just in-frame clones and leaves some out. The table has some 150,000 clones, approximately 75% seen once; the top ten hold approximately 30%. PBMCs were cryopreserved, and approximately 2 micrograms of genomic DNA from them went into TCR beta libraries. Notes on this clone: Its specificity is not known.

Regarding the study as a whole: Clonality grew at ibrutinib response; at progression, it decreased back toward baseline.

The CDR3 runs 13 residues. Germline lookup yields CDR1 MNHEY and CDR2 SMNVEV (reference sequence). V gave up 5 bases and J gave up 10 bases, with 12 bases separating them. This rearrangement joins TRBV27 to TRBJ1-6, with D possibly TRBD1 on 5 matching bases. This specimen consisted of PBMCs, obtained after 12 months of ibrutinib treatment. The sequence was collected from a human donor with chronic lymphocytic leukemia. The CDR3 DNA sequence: TGTGCCAGCAGTCCCTTGGGGGTCTCACCCCTCCACTTT. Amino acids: CASSPLGVSPLHF.